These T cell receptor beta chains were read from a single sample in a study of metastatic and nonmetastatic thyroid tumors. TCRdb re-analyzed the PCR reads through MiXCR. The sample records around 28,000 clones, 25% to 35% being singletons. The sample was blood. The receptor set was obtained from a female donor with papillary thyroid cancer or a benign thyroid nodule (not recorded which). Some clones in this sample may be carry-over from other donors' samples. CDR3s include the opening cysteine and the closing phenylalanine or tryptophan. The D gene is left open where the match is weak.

CDR3 protein: CASSDDGGQGYNEQFF; J gene: TRBJ2-1; V gene: TRBV6-4; D gene: TRBD1
CDR3 protein: CASSETGSWGQPQHF; J gene: TRBJ1-5; V gene: TRBV6-2/TRBV6-3; D gene: -
CDR3 protein: CAWRKKTSGMSEETQYF; J gene: TRBJ2-5; V gene: TRBV30; D gene: TRBD2
CDR3 protein: CASSRLRDRGVYEQYF; J gene: TRBJ2-7; V gene: TRBV27; D gene: TRBD1
CDR3 protein: CASGFGTGFNEQYF; J gene: TRBJ2-7; V gene: TRBV6-1; D gene: TRBD1
CDR3 protein: CASSLSWFGNTEAFF; J gene: TRBJ1-1; V gene: TRBV5-1; D gene: -
CDR3 protein: CASLIEGLGEQYF; J gene: TRBJ2-7; V gene: TRBV2; D gene: -
CDR3 protein: CATRSWTSENTIYF; J gene: TRBJ1-3; V gene: TRBV15; D gene: -
CDR3 protein: CSGQHRGISSYEQYF; J gene: TRBJ2-7; V gene: TRBV20-1; D gene: TRBD1
CDR3 protein: CAISIYPGLAGYTGSYEQYF; J gene: TRBJ2-7; V gene: TRBV10-3; D gene: TRBD2
CDR3 protein: CASSNDIEIVNQPQHF; J gene: TRBJ1-5; V gene: TRBV7-8; D gene: -
CDR3 protein: CAISDGSSGNTIYF; J gene: TRBJ1-3; V gene: TRBV10-3; D gene: -
CDR3 protein: CASSQGASNEQFF; J gene: TRBJ2-1; V gene: TRBV4-3; D gene: -
CDR3 protein: CASSLRFLANTEAFF; J gene: TRBJ1-1; V gene: TRBV12-3/TRBV12-4; D gene: -
CDR3 protein: CASSPSGWRTLYEQYF; J gene: TRBJ2-7; V gene: TRBV11-3; D gene: -
CDR3 protein: CASSEAYRLTVSYGYTF; J gene: TRBJ1-2; V gene: TRBV6-1; D gene: -
CDR3 protein: CASRRNGQGSTEAFF; J gene: TRBJ1-1; V gene: TRBV12-3/TRBV12-4; D gene: TRBD1
CDR3 protein: CASTLGQANYGYTF; J gene: TRBJ1-2; V gene: TRBV6-1; D gene: -
CDR3 protein: CASSSTGTERYNEQFF; J gene: TRBJ2-1; V gene: TRBV6-2/TRBV6-3; D gene: -
CDR3 protein: CASSLDAGGATEAFF; J gene: TRBJ1-1; V gene: TRBV7-6; D gene: -
CDR3 protein: CATSDLMEHNEQFF; J gene: TRBJ2-1; V gene: TRBV24-1; D gene: -
CDR3 protein: CATSSQYEQYF; J gene: TRBJ2-7; V gene: TRBV15; D gene: -